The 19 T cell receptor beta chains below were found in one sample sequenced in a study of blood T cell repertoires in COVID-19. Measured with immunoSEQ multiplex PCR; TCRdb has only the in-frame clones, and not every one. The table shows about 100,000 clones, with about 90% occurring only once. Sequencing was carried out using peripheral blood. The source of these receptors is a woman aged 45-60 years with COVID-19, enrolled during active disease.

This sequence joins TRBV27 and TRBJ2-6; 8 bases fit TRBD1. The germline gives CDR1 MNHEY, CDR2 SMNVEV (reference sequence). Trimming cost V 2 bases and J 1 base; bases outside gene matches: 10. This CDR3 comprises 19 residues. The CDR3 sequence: CASSLPPGQGASGANVLTF. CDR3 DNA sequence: TGTGCCAGCAGTTTACCCCCAGGGCAGGGGGCATCTGGGGCCAACGTCCTGACTTTC.

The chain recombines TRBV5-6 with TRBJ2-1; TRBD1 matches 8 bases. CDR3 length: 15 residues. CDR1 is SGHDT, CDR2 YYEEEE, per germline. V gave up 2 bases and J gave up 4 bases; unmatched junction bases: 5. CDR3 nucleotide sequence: TGTGCCAGCAGCTTAGGGGACAGGATTTACAATGAGCAGTTCTTC. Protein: CASSLGDRIYNEQFF.

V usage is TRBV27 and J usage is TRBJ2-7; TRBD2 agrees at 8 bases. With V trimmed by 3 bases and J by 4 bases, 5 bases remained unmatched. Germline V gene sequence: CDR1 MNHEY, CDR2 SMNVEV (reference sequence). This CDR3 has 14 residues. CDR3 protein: CASSFTGGRYEQYF. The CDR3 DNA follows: TGTGCCAGCAGTTTTACGGGGGGGCGGTACGAGCAGTACTTC.

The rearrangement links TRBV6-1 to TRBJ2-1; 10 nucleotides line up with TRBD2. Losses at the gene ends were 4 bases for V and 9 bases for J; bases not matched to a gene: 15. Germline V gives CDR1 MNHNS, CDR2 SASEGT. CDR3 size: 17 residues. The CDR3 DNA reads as TGTGCCAGCAGTGCCTCCTCGGGGTTAGCGGGGGGCGGTGAGCAGTTCTTC. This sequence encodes CASSASSGLAGGGEQFF.

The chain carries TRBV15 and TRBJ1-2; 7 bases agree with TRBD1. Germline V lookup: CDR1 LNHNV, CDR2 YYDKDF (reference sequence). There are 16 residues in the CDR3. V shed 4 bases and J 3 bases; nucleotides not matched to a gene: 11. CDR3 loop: CATSKPGDSRYYGYTF. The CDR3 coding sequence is TGTGCCACCAGCAAGCCAGGGGACAGCCGGTACTATGGCTACACCTTC.

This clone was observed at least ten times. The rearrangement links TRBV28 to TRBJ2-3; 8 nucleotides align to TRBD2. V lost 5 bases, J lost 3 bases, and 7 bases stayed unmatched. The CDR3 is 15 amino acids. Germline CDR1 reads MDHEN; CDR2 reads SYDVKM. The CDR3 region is CASSPRGGPTDTQYF. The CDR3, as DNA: TGTGCCAGCAGTCCCCGGGGGGGCCCTACAGATACGCAGTATTTT.

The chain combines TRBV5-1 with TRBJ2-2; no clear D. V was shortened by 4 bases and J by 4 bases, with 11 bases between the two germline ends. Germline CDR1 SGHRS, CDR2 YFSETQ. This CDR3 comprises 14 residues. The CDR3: CASSPPEVTGELFF. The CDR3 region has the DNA TGCGCCAGCAGCCCCCCCGAGGTCACCGGGGAGCTGTTTTTT.

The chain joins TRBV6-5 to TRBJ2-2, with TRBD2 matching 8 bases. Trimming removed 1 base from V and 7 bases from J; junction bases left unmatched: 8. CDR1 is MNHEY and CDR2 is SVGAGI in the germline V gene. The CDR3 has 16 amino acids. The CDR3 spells CASSYLTGGQGGELFF. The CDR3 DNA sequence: TGTGCCAGCAGTTACTTGACGGGGGGGCAAGGCGGGGAGCTGTTTTTT.

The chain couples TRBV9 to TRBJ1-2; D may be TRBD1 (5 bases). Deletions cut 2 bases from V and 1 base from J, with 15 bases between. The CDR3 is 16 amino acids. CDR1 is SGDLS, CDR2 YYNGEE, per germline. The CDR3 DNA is TGTGCCAGCAGCGTTCTAAGCACCGGGGGTAACTATGGCTACACCTTC. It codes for CASSVLSTGGNYGYTF. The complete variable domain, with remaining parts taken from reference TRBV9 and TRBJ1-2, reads DSGVTQTPKHLITATGQRVTLRCSPRSGDLSVYWYQQSLDQGLQFLIQYYNGEERAKGNILERFSAQQFPDLHSELNLSSLELGDSALYFCASSVLSTGGNYGYTFGSGTRLTVV.

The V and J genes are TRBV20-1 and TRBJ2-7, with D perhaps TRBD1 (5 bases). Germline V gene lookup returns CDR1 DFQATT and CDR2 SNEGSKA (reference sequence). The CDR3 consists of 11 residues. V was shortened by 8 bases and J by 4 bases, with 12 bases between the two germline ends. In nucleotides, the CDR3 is TGCAGTACCACTCAGGGTTACGAGCAGTACTTC. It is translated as CSTTQGYEQYF.

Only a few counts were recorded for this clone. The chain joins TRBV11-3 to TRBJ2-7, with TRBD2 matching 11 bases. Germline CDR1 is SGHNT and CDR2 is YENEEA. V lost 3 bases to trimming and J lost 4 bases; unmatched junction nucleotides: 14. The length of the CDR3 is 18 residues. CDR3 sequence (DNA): TGTGCCAGCAGCTTTACCTATATGACTAGCGGGACATATTACGAGCAGTACTTC. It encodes CASSFTYMTSGTYYEQYF.

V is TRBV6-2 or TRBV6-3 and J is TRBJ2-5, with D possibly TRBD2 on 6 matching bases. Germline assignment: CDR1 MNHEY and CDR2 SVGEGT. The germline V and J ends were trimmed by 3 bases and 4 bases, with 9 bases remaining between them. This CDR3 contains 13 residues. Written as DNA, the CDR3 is TGTGCCAGCAGTTATGGCGGGGTAGAGACCCAGTACTTC. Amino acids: CASSYGGVETQYF.

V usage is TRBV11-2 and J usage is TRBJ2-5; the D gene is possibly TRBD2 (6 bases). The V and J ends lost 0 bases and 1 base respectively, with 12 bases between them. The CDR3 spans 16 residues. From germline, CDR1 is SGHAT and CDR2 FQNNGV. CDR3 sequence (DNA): TGTGCCAGCAGCTTAGATCGGGTTAGCGGCCAAGAGACCCAGTACTTC. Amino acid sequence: CASSLDRVSGQETQYF.

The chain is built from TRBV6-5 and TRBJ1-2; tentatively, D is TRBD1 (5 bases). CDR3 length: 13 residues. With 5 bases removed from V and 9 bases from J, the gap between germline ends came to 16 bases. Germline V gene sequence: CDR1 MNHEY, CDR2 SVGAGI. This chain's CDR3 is CASSPGTAGSYTF. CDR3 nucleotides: TGTGCCAGCAGTCCTGGGACGGCGGGGAGCTACACCTTC.

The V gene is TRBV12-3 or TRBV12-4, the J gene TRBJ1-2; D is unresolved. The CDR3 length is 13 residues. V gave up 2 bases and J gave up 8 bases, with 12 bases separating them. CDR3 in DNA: TGTGCCAGCAGTTTAACTCTGAGTGAGGGCTACACCTTC. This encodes CASSLTLSEGYTF.

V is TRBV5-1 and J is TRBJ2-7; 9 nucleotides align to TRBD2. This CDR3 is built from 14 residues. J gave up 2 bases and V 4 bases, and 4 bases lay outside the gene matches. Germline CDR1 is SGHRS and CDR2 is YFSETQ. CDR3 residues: CASSQTSGPYEQYF. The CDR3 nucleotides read TGCGCCAGCAGCCAGACTAGCGGTCCCTACGAGCAGTACTTC.

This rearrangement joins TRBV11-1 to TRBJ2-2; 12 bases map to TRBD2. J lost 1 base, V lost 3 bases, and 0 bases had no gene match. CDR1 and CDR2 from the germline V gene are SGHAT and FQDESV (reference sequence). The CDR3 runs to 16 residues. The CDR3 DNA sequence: TGTGCCAGCAGCTTGGGACTAGCGGGGAACACCGGGGAGCTGTTTTTT. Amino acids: CASSLGLAGNTGELFF. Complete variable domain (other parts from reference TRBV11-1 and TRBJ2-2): EAEVAQSPRYKITEKSQAVAFWCDPISGHATLYWYRQILGQGPELLVQFQDESVVDDSQLPKDRFSAERLKGVDSTLKIQPAELGDSAMYLCASSLGLAGNTGELFFGEGSRLTVL.

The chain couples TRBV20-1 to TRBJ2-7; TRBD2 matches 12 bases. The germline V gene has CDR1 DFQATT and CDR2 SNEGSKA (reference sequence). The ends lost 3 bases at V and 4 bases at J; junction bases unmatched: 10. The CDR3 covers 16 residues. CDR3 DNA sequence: TGCAGTGCTAGTACTAGCGGGGGGACCGAAATTTACGAGCAGTACTTC. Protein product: CSASTSGGTEIYEQYF.

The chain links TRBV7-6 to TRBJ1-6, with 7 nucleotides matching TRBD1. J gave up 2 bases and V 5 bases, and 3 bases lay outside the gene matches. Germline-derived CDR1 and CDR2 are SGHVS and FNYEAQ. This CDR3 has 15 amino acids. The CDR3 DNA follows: TGTGCCAGCAGCATACAGGGGACCTATAATTCACCCCTCCACTTT. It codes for CASSIQGTYNSPLHF. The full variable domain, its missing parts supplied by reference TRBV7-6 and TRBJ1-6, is GAGVSQSPRYKVTKRGQDVALRCDPISGHVSLYWYRQALGQGPEFLTYFNYEAQQDKSGLPNDRFSAERPEGSISTLTIQRTEQRDSAMYRCASSIQGTYNSPLHFGNGTRLTVT.